One T cell receptor beta chain is described in this entry. The sample holds a few counts of this clonotype. Which antigen it targets is not known. One base away there is no much larger clone; base qualities are not given. The data stem from a study of T cells in Graves' hyperthyroidism and ophthalmopathy (dated by TCRdb to the late 2010s). About the investigation overall: Peripheral blood was collected at initial diagnosis, before any treatment. The 100 or so discovery patients were divided at random into training and test sets in a 7:3 ratio. The paper reports TCR Vbeta CDR3 sequencing of over 130 peripheral blood samples: around 45 ophthalmopathy, about 75 hyperthyroidism and around 17 progressor patients. Prospective prediction of ophthalmopathy was tested in an independent validation cohort consisting of some 20 hyperthyroidism patients and 15 or so patients who later progressed to ophthalmopathy. In addition, the study compared T-cell repertoires in thyroid tissue and in blood from roughly six Graves' hyperthyroidism patients. Once sampling was done, hyperthyroidism patients were given methimazole at a starting dose of 30 mg daily, whereas ophthalmopathy patients were given high-dose intravenous methylprednisolone. TCR V-J signatures able to tell the groups apart were searched for in a discovery cohort of approximately 95 patients, of whom about 40 had Graves' ophthalmopathy and 57 had stable Graves' hyperthyroidism. The study at large found these results: Most expanded thyroid clonotypes (frequency above 0.001) were also found in blood, which suggests that blood repertoires may mirror thyroid immune responses. A 13 V-J signature model separated ophthalmopathy from stable hyperthyroidism, with about 90% sensitivity and about 81% specificity in cross-validation and 80%/75% in testing. Sample size was not statistically predetermined, and blinding of investigators to group allocation was not performed. In validation, the model predicted progression to ophthalmopathy with 60% to 71% sensitivity and about 72% specificity, a median of about 6.7 months before onset.

TCR beta CDR3 regions were amplified from RNA transcripts. For the first round of RT-PCR on the TCR CDR3, the HTBI primer set was used together with the Qiagen OneStep RT-PCR kit. Libraries were constructed in a second round of multiplex PCR, after which size selection and purification were carried out. The libraries were sequenced on an Illumina HiSeq2000 using paired-end 100 bp reads. From the authors' description of their analysis: SOAPnuke was used to process the raw data, with reads discarded if the reads contained adapters or uncalled bases, had a mean Phred below 15, or lacked an exact constant-primer or identifier match. COPE v1.2.5 was used to merge high-quality paired reads, and clonotypes were defined as unique nucleotide sequences. Clonotypes were aligned to IMGT TRBV, TRBD and TRBJ reference segments using MiTCR v1.1. Analysis was restricted to V-J combinations with a frequency above 0.0001, which covered approximately 99% of repertoires. The TCS score was defined as the ratio of F50 (clonal expansion) to E x V (chaos), calculated using BLOSUM62-based TCRdist between CDR3 peptides within each V-J. Welch's t-statistics and random forest reduced roughly 530 V-J features to some 14, which were used in a naive Bayes classifier (R e1071). The raw public data were reprocessed by TCRdb itself: fastp quality trimming at Q25, MiXCR clonotype calling, in-frame beta chains only. Entries that share a CDR3 protein sequence are merged under the most common genes and DNA. TCRdb, not the original authors, processed these V and J calls. The sample data list 250,000 or so distinct CDR3 sequences, and around 15% of these were observed just once. 30% of the sample lies in the top ten.

V gives up 3 bases and J gives up 0 bases, and the segment between their germline ends measures 15 bases. Looking up the germline V gene (reference sequence) yields CDR1 DFQATT and CDR2 SNEGSKA. The CDR3 starts with the cysteine, ends with the phenylalanine, and has 16 residues. Solely the CDR3 DNA is kept, with 48 bases framed from the first base. The hyperthyroidism patients were between 18 and 65 years old and newly diagnosed, with a disease duration of less than 2 months. Any patient with an uncontrolled infection, another autoimmune disease, pregnancy or lactation was excluded. Clinical symptoms, serum thyroxine and TRAb, thyroid ultrasound, and orbital computed tomography formed the basis for the diagnoses. Blood from progressor patients was drawn when they were first diagnosed with hyperthyroidism, before any ophthalmopathy symptoms appeared. PBMCs were isolated from about 10 ml of fresh peripheral blood by Ficoll-Paque density gradient centrifugation. Progressor patients were defined as those initially diagnosed with Graves' hyperthyroidism in whom ophthalmopathy developed during follow-up. Total RNA was extracted using Trizol reagent, and RNA quality was assessed on an Agilent 2100 Bioanalyzer.

This sequence uses TRBV20-1 and TRBJ2-4; perhaps TRBD2 is the D gene, with 6 bases matching. This clonotype was obtained from a woman aged 45-59 years with Graves' hyperthyroidism that later progressed to Graves' ophthalmopathy. Sequenced material: blood. The CDR3 reads as follows: CSARDPSALAKNIQYF. The DNA reads TGCAGTGCTAGGGACCCTAGCGCACTAGCCAAAAACATTCAGTACTTC.